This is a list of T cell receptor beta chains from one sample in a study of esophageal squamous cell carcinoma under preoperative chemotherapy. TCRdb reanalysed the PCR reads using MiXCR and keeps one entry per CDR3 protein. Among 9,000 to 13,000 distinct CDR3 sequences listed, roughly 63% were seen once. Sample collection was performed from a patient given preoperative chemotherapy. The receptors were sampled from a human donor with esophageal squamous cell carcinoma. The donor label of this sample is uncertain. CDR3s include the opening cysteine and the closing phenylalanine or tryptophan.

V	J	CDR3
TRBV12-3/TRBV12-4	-	CASSLGQGIQETQYF
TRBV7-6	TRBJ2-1	CASSLFAVLKSSYNEQFF
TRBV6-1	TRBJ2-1	CASSPRLNNEQFF
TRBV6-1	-	CASSEKDRETQYF
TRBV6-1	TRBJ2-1	CASSDVGSRYNAQFF
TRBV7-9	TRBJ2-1	CASSRTGSETQFF
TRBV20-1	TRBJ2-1	CSARDEEQFF
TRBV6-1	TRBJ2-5	CASGGFWGSDPETQYF
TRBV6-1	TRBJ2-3	CATQGLVEADTQYF
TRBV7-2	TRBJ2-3	CASSLVKLDTQYF
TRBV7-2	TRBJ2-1	CASSLGTSTYNEQFF
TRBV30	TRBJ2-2	CAWRRPGELFF
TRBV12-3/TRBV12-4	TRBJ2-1	CARSRGAGAQDTQYF
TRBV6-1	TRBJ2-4	CASSATTSGAYNEQYF
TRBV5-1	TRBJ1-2	CASSSSWGDSYGYTF
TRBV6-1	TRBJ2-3	CASSELWRCAKDTQYF
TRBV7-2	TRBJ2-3	CASSSIRGDGSTDTQYF
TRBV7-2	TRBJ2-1	CASSFDVSSYNEQFF
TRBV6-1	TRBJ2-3	CASSERAGGVSDTETQYF